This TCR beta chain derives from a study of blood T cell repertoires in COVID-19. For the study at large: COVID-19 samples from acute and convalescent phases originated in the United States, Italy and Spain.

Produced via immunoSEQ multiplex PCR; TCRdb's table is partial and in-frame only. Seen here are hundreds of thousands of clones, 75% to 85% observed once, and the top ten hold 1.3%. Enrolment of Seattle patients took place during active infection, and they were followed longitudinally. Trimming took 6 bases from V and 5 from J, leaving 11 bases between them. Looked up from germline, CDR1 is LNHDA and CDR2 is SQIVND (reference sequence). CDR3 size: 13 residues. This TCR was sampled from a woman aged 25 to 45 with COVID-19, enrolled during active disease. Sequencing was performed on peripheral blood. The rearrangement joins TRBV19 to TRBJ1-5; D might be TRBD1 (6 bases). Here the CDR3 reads CASSAGVYQPQHF. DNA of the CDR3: TGTGCCAGTAGCGCAGGGGTCTATCAGCCCCAGCATTTT.